The 23 T cell receptor beta chains given below trace back to one sample, sequenced in a study of CD8 T cells in ankylosing spondylitis. Findings and caveats of the study: What appeared characteristic of ankylosing spondylitis blood was a TCR beta motif of eight highly homologous variants.

TCRdb used MiXCR to reprocess the 5' RACE reads, holding one entry per CDR3 protein. The sample carries about 330,000 distinct CDR3 sequences, 6.5% to 10% recorded once. What these receptors recognize is not known. Material: blood, either unsorted or a sorted T cell fraction (not recorded which). The origin of the receptors is a male donor with ankylosing spondylitis.

The rearrangement uses TRBV20-1 and TRBJ2-5, with 9 bases identical to TRBD2. Germline V lookup: CDR1 DFQATT, CDR2 SNEGSKA (reference sequence). There are 12 residues in the CDR3. V lost 6 bases to trimming and J lost 5 bases; unmatched junction nucleotides: 4. This CDR3 reads CSAPTSGETQYF. The DNA for the CDR3 is TGCAGTGCCCCGACTAGCGGTGAGACCCAGTACTTC.

This clonotype was detected a few times. V and J are TRBV4-1 and TRBJ2-1, with TRBD2 matching 7 bases. Germline assignment: CDR1 MGHRA and CDR2 YSYEKL. Trimming took 3 bases from V and 10 from J; bases not matched to a gene: 9. The CDR3 loop spans 14 amino acids. CDR3 residues: CASSHSRRESEQFF. The CDR3 DNA reads as TGCGCCAGCAGCCATTCGCGGCGGGAGAGCGAGCAGTTCTTC.

A few counts support this clonotype. The V call is TRBV7-6, the J call TRBJ1-1; D gene uncertain. V dropped 2 bases and J dropped 1 base, with 5 bases sitting between them. CDR1 and CDR2 from the germline V gene are SGHVS and FNYEAQ. The CDR3 is made up of 13 amino acids. The CDR3 DNA reads TGTGCCAGCAGCTTACGCAAGAACACTGAAGCTTTCTTT. It encodes CASSLRKNTEAFF. The full variable domain, its missing parts supplied by reference TRBV7-6 and TRBJ1-1, is GAGVSQSPRYKVTKRGQDVALRCDPISGHVSLYWYRQALGQGPEFLTYFNYEAQQDKSGLPNDRFSAERPEGSISTLTIQRTEQRDSAMYRCASSLRKNTEAFFGQGTRLTVV.

The chain combines TRBV12-3 or TRBV12-4 with TRBJ2-1, with D possibly matching TRBD1 (5 bases). V lost 5 bases and J lost 7, with 21 bases in between. The CDR3 is 16 amino acids. DNA of the CDR3: TGTGCCAGCAGTCCTGCCGGCAGGGTCCCTAAGAATGAGCAGTTCTTC. Protein: CASSPAGRVPKNEQFF.

This clonotype appeared many times. The chain has TRBV12-3 or TRBV12-4 and TRBJ2-2, with 11 bases fitting TRBD1. Trimming removed 6 bases from V and 2 bases from J; junction bases left unmatched: 2. The CDR3 consists of 15 residues. This CDR3 is CASRGTGGNTGELFF. CDR3 bases: TGTGCCAGCAGAGGGACAGGGGGAAACACCGGGGAGCTGTTTTTT.

The table lists this clonotype with a few counts. This chain joins TRBV9 and TRBJ2-3, with unresolved D. Germline CDR1 is SGDLS and CDR2 is YYNGEE. Trimming removed 3 bases from V and 3 bases from J, with 11 bases in between. This CDR3 has 14 residues. The CDR3 DNA reads as TGTGCCAGCAGCGCGACCTCAGTTACAGATACGCAGTATTTT. It is translated as CASSATSVTDTQYF.

J is TRBJ1-5 and V is TRBV2; a possible D gene is TRBD1 (5 bases). This CDR3 spans 14 amino acids. The germline V gene encodes CDR1 SNHLY and CDR2 FYNNEI. V was trimmed by 6 bases and J by 2 bases, leaving 11 bases between them. CDR3 sequence: CASRGLLGNQPQHF. DNA of the CDR3: TGTGCCAGCAGGGGACTCTTGGGCAATCAGCCCCAGCATTTT.

This clonotype appeared a few times. The genes are TRBV5-1 and TRBJ2-2, with D possibly TRBD1 on 5 matching bases. The CDR3 is 14 residues long. The germline V gene has CDR1 SGHRS and CDR2 YFSETQ. The V gene lost 0 bases and the J gene lost 6 bases, with 9 bases spanning the gap. The CDR3 nucleotides read TGCGCCAGCAGCTTGGGCGCGACAGCCGGGGAGCTGTTTTTT. It yields the protein CASSLGATAGELFF. Full variable domain (outside the CDR3, taken from reference TRBV5-1 and TRBJ2-2): KAGVTQTPRYLIKTRGQQVTLSCSPISGHRSVSWYQQTPGQGLQFLFEYFSETQRNKGNFPGRFSGRQFSNSRSEMNVSTLELGDSALYLCASSLGATAGELFFGEGSRLTVL.

This clonotype came up many times. This rearrangement joins TRBV29-1 to TRBJ1-2; D remains unclear. This CDR3 contains 12 residues. Per germline, CDR1 SQVTM and CDR2 ANQGSEA. Between the trimmed V and J ends, which lost 5 bases and 8 bases, there was a span of 15 bases. CDR3 residues: CSVSPPSHGYTF. The CDR3 DNA reads TGCAGCGTTTCACCCCCGTCGCACGGCTACACCTTC.

This clonotype has a handful of counts. The chain carries TRBV5-1 and TRBJ1-2; no definite D call. The CDR3 extends over 15 amino acids. V was shortened by 0 bases and J by 4 bases, with 13 bases between the two germline ends. In germline, CDR1 is SGHRS, CDR2 YFSETQ. The CDR3 reads CASSLDGSGPYGYTF. The CDR3 nucleotides are TGCGCCAGCAGCTTGGACGGTTCCGGGCCCTATGGCTACACCTTC.

The chain employs TRBV28 and TRBJ2-6; D call uncertain. The ends were cut back, 9 bases at V and 0 bases at J, with 9 bases in the middle. The CDR3 runs 14 residues. Germline CDR1 is MDHEN and CDR2 is SYDVKM. The CDR3 coding sequence is TGTGCCAGTACCGTGAACTCTGGGGCCAACGTCCTGACTTTC. Amino acid sequence: CASTVNSGANVLTF.

CDR3 amino acids: CASSLGGAVGNQPQHF. The DNA for the CDR3 is TGTGCCAGCAGCTTGGGAGGTGCGGTGGGTAATCAGCCCCAGCATTTT. This chain links TRBV5-5 with TRBJ1-5; D gene unclear. The germline V gene has CDR1 SGHKS and CDR2 YYEKEE (reference sequence). The CDR3 runs 16 residues. V was pared by 0 bases and J by 4 bases, with 14 bases between.

The chain combines TRBV5-1 with TRBJ2-2; D may be TRBD2 (6 bases). CDR1 is SGHRS, CDR2 YFSETQ, per germline. V was trimmed by 2 bases and J by 2 bases, leaving 10 bases between them. This CDR3 has 15 amino acids. The CDR3 nucleotides read TGCGCCAGCAGCTTTGGTAGCGGAAACACCGGGGAGCTGTTTTTT. It yields the protein CASSFGSGNTGELFF.

This clonotype was picked up many times. The chain links TRBV4-3 to TRBJ2-1, with 7 bases fitting TRBD2. V was clipped by 2 bases and J by 4 bases; unmatched bases: 5. There are 15 residues in the CDR3. Germline V CDR1 and CDR2: LGHNA, YSLEER. CDR3 DNA sequence: TGCGCCAGCAGCCAAAGCGGGGACCAATACAATGAGCAGTTCTTC. This encodes CASSQSGDQYNEQFF.

This clonotype was observed many times. The chain uses TRBV27 and TRBJ1-1; tentatively, D is TRBD1 (5 bases). The CDR3 is 13 residues long. The germline gives CDR1 MNHEY, CDR2 SMNVEV (reference sequence). V shed 3 bases and J shed 3 bases, with 8 bases lying between them. In DNA form, the CDR3 reads TGTGCCAGCAGTTTGAGCAGGGACACTGAAGCTTTCTTT. Translated, it gives CASSLSRDTEAFF.

Only a few counts were recorded for this clonotype. V usage is TRBV5-1 and J usage is TRBJ2-2, with TRBD2 identical over 8 bases. CDR3 length: 15 amino acids. Trimming cost V 2 bases and J 9 bases; bases outside gene matches: 9. Germline-derived CDR1 and CDR2 are SGHRS and YFSETQ. The CDR3 region is CASSLTGGPLRELFF. CDR3 DNA: TGCGCCAGCAGCTTAACGGGAGGGCCGCTCCGGGAGCTGTTTTTT.

This sequence joins TRBV28 and TRBJ2-3, with TRBD2 identical over 7 bases. The V gene's germline CDR1 is MDHEN and CDR2 SYDVKM. V shed 7 bases and J 3 bases; nucleotides not matched to a gene: 10. This CDR3 contains 15 residues. CDR3 DNA sequence: TGTGCCAGCAACCTACTAGCGCGCGGGACAGATACGCAGTATTTT. Amino acids: CASNLLARGTDTQYF.

This clonotype showed up just a few times. The J gene is TRBJ2-5, the V gene TRBV5-1; D is uncertain. V lost 4 bases, J lost 2 bases, and 12 bases lay in between. The CDR3 covers 14 residues. Germline loops: CDR1 SGHRS, CDR2 YFSETQ. In DNA form, the CDR3 reads TGCGCCAGCAGCCGCTGGTGGCAGCAAGAGACCCAGTACTTC. It encodes CASSRWWQQETQYF. Full variable domain (remainder filled in from reference TRBV5-1 and TRBJ2-5): KAGVTQTPRYLIKTRGQQVTLSCSPISGHRSVSWYQQTPGQGLQFLFEYFSETQRNKGNFPGRFSGRQFSNSRSEMNVSTLELGDSALYLCASSRWWQQETQYFGPGTRLLVL.

This clonotype was recorded a few times. The rearrangement uses TRBV15 and TRBJ2-3, with D possibly being TRBD1 (5 bases). The CDR3 covers 14 residues. The germline V gene encodes CDR1 LNHNV and CDR2 YYDKDF (reference sequence). The V end lost 8 bases, the J end lost 2 bases, and 14 bases lay between the germline ends. The CDR3 DNA follows: TGTGCCACCGGTGACAGATTCCTCACAGATACGCAGTATTTT. As protein: CATGDRFLTDTQYF.

In this sample, this clonotype turned up many times. The gene calls are TRBV5-1 and TRBJ1-3; weak D call: TRBD1 (5 bases). The CDR3 runs to 17 residues. Germline assignment: CDR1 SGHRS and CDR2 YFSETQ. Trimming cost V 0 bases and J 0 bases, with 13 bases left between them. CDR3 protein: CASSLAGQLSSGNTIYF. DNA for the CDR3: TGCGCCAGCAGCTTGGCCGGACAACTGAGCTCTGGAAACACCATATATTTT.

This chain joins TRBV20-1 and TRBJ2-7; 9 bases align to TRBD2. The germline V gene encodes CDR1 DFQATT and CDR2 SNEGSKA (reference sequence). The CDR3 sequence is 15 residues long. The ends lost 6 bases at V and 2 bases at J; junction bases unmatched: 11. The CDR3 bases are TGCAGTGCCCCCACTGAGGTAGCGGGGGCCTACGAGCAGTACTTC. Residues: CSAPTEVAGAYEQYF.

This clonotype appeared once. This chain joins TRBV30 and TRBJ1-6; D is unresolved. The CDR3 is 14 residues long. Trimming took 2 bases from V and 13 from J, leaving 18 bases between them. The germline V gene encodes CDR1 GTSNPN and CDR2 SVGIG (reference sequence). For the CDR3, the DNA is TGTGCCTGGAGTAACGGCGGTGTCGGTAGGCCCCTCCACTTT. Translated: CAWSNGGVGRPLHF.

This clonotype was detected only a few times. V usage is TRBV15 and J usage is TRBJ2-7, with no clear D. The V and J ends lost 3 bases and 4 bases respectively, with 10 bases between them. From germline, CDR1 is LNHNV and CDR2 YYDKDF (reference sequence). The CDR3 contains 13 residues. The CDR3 DNA is TGTGCCACCAGCAGTGGAGTAACGTACGAGCAGTACTTC. It is translated as CATSSGVTYEQYF.